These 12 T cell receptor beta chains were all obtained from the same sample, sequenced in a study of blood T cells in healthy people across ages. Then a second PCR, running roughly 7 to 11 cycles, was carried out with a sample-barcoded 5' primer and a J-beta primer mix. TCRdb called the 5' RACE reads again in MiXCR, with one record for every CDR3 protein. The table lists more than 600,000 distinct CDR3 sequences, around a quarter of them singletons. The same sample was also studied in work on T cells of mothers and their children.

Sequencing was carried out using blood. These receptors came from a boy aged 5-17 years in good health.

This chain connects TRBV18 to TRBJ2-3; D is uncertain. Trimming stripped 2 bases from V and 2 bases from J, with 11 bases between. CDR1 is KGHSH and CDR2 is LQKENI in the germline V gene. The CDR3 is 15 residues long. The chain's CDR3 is CASSPSALLTDTQYF. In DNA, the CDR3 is TGTGCCAGCTCACCAAGTGCCTTACTCACAGATACGCAGTATTTT.

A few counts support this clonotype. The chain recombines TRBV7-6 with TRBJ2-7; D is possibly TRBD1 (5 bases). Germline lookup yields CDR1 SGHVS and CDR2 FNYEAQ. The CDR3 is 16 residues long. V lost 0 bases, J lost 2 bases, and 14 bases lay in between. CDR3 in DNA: TGTGCCAGCAGCTTAGCCGAGGACAAGAACGCCTACGAGCAGTACTTC. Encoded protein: CASSLAEDKNAYEQYF.

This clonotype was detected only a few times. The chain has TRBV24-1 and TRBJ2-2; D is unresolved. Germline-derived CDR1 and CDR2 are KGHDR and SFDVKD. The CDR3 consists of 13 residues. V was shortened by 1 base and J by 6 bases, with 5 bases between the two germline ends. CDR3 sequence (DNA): TGTGCCACCAGTGATTTTTGGTCCGGGGAGCTGTTTTTT. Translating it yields CATSDFWSGELFF.

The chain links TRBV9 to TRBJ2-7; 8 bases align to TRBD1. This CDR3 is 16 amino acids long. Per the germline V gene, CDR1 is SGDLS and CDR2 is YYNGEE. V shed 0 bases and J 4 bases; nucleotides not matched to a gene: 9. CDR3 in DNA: TGTGCCAGCAGCGTAGCTCCGGACAGGGTTGTGTACGAGCAGTACTTC. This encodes CASSVAPDRVVYEQYF.

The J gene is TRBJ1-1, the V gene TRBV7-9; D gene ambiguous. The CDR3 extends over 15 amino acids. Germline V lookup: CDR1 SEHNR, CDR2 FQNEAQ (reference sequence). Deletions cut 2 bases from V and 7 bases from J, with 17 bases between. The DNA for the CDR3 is TGTGCCAGCAGCTTAAAGGAGGGCGTGGTATATGAAGCTTTCTTT. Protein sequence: CASSLKEGVVYEAFF.

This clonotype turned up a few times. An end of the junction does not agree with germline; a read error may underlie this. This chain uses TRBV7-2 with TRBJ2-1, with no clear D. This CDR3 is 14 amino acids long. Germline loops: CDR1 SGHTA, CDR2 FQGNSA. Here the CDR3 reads CASSLVVLTNGQFF. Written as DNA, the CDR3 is TGTGCCAGCAGCTTAGTGGTACTCACCAATGGGCAGTTCTTC.

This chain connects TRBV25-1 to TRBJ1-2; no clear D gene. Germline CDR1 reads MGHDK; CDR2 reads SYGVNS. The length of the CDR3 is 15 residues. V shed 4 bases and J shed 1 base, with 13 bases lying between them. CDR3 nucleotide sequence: TGTGCCAGCAGTGGTGGGTCACCTAATAACTATGGCTACACCTTC. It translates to CASSGGSPNNYGYTF.

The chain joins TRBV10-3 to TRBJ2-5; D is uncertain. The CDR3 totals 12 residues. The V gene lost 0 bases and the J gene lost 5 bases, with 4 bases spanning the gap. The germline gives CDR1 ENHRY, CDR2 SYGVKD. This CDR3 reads CAISESRETQYF. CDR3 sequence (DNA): TGTGCCATCAGTGAGTCCAGGGAGACCCAGTACTTC.

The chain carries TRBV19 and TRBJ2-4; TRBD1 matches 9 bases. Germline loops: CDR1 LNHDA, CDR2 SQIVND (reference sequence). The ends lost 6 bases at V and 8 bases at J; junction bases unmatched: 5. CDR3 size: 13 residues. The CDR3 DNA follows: TGTGCCAGTAGCGACAGGGGGGAACACATTCAGTACTTC. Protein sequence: CASSDRGEHIQYF.

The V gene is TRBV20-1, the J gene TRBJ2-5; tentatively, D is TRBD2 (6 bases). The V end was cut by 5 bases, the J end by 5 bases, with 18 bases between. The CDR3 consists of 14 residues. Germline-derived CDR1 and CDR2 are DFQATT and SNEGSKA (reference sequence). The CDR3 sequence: CSAGAPNRGETQYF. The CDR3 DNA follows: TGCAGTGCTGGAGCTCCTAACCGGGGGGAGACCCAGTACTTC.

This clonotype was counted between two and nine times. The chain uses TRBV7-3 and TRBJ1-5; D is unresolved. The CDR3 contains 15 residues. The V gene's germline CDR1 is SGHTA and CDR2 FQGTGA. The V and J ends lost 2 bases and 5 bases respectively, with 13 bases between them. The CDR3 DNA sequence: TGTGCCAGCAGCTTAGCATGGAGTGCCGATCAGCCCCAGCATTTT. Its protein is CASSLAWSADQPQHF.

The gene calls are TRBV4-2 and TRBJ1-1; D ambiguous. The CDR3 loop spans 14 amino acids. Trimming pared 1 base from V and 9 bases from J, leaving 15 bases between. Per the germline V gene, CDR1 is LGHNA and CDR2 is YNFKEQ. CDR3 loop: CASSQVETEHQAFF. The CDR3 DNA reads TGTGCCAGCAGCCAAGTTGAAACAGAGCACCAAGCTTTCTTT.